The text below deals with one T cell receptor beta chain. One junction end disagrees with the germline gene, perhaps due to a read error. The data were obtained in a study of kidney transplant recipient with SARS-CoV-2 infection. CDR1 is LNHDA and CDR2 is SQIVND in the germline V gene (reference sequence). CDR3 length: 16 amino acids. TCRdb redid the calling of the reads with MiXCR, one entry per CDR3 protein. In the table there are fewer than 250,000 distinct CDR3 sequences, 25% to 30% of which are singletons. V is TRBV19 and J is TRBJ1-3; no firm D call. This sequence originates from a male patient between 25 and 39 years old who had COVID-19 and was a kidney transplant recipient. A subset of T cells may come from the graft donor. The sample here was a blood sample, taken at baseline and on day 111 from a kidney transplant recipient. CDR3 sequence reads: CASSITGESSGNTIYF. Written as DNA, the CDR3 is TGCGCCAGTAGTATAACCGGGGAAAGCTCTGGAAACACCATATATTTT.